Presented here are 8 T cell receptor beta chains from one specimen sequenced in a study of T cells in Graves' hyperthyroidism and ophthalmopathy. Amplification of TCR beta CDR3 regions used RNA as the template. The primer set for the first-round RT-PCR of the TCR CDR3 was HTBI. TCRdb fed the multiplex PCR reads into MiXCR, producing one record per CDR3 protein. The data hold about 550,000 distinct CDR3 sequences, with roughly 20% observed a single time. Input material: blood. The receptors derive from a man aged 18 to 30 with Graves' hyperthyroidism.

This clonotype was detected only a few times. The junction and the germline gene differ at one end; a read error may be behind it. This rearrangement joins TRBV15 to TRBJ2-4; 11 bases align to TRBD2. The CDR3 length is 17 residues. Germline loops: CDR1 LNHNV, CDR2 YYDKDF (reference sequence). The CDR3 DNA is TGTGCCACCAGCAGAGATGCTAGCGGGGGGCCTCAAAACATTAAGTACTTC. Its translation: CATSRDASGGPQNIKYF.

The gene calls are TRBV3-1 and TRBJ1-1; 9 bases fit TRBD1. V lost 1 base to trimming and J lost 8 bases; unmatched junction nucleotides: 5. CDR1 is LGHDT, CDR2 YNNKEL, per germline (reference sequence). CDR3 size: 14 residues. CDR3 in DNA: TGTGCCAGCAGCCAAGGGACAGGGGAGGTGGAAGCTTTCTTT. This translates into CASSQGTGEVEAFF.

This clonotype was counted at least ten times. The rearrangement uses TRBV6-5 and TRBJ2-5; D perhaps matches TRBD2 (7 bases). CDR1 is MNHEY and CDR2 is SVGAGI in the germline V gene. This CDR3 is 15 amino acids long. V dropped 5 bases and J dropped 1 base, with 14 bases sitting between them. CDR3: CASSISGGLQETQYF. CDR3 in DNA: TGTGCCAGCAGTATCTCGGGGGGCCTCCAAGAGACCCAGTACTTC.

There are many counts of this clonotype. The CDR3 protein is CASSTGGQSALGYTGELFF. For the CDR3, the DNA is TGTGCCAGCAGTACAGGCGGCCAATCGGCCCTAGGGTACACCGGGGAGCTGTTTTTT. The genes are TRBV2 and TRBJ2-2, with a possible D match to TRBD1 (5 bases). Germline CDR1 is SNHLY and CDR2 is FYNNEI. The CDR3 totals 19 residues. Trimming took 5 bases from V and 3 from J, leaving 25 bases between them.

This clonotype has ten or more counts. The CDR3 loop reads CASSEARTANYGYTF. CDR3 nucleotide sequence: TGTGCCAGCAGTGAAGCACGCACCGCTAACTATGGCTACACCTTC. The rearrangement links TRBV6-1 to TRBJ1-2; no definite D call. CDR3 length equals 15 residues. CDR1 and CDR2 from the germline V gene are MNHNS and SASEGT. The ends were cut back, 0 bases at V and 0 bases at J, with 8 bases in the middle.

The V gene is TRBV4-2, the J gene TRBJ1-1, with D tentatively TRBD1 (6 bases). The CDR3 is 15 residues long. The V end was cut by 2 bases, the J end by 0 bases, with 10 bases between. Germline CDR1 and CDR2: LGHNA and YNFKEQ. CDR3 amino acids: CASSQPDRLNTEAFF. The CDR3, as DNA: TGTGCCAGCAGCCAACCGGACAGATTGAACACTGAAGCTTTCTTT.

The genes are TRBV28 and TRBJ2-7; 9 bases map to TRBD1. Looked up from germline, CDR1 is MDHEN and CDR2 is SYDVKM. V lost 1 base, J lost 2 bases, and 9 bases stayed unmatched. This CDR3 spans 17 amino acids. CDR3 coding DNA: TGTGCCAGCAGTTTATTGCCCCGGGACAGGGACACCTACGAGCAGTACTTC. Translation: CASSLLPRDRDTYEQYF.

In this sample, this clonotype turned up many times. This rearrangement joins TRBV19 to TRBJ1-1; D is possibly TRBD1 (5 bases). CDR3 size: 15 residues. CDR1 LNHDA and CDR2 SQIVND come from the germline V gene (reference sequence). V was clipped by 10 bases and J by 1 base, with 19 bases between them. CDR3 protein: CATQPRDAPNTEAFF. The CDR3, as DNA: TGTGCCACCCAACCCCGGGACGCCCCGAACACTGAAGCTTTCTTT.